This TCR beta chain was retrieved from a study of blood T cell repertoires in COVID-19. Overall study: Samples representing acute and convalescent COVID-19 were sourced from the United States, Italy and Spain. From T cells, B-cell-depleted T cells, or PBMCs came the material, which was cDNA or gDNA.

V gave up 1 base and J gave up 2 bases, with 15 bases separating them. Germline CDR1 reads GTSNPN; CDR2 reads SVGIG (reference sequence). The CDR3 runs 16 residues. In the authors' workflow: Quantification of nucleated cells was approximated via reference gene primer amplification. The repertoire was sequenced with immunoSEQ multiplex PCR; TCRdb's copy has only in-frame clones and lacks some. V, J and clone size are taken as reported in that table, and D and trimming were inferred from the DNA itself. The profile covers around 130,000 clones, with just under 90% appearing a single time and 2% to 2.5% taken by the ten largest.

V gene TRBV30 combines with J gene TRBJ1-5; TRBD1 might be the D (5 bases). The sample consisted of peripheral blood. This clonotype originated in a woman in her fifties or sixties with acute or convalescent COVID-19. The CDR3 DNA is TGTGCCTGGAGTGCCCGCGGGGGTCTTGGCAATCAGCCCCAGCATTTT. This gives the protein CAWSARGGLGNQPQHF. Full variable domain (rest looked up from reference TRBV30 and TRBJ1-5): SQTIHQWPATLVQPVGSPLSLECTVEGTSNPNLYWYRQAAGRGLQLLFYSVGIGQISSEVPQNLSASRPQDRQFILSSKKLLLSDSGFYLCAWSARGGLGNQPQHFGDGTRLSIL.